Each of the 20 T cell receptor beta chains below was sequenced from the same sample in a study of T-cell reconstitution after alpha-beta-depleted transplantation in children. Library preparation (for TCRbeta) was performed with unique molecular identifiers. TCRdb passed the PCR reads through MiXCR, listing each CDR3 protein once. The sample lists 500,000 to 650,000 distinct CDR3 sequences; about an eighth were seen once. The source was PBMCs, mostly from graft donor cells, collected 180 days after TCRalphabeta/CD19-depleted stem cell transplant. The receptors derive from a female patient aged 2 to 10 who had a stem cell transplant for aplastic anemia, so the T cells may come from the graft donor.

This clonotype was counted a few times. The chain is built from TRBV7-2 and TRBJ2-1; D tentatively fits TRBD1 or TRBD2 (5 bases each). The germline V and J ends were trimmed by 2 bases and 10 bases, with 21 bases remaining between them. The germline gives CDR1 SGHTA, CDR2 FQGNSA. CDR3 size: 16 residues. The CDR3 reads CASSLLFGSEGREQFF. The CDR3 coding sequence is TGTGCCAGCAGCTTATTGTTTGGGTCTGAGGGACGGGAGCAGTTCTTC.

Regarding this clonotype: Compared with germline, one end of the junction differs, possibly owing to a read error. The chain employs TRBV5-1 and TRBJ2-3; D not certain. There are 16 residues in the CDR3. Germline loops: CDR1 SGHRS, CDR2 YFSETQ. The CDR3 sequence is CASSFSATWVTDMQYF. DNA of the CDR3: TGCGCCAGCAGCTTTTCGGCGACATGGGTCACAGATATGCAGTATTTT.

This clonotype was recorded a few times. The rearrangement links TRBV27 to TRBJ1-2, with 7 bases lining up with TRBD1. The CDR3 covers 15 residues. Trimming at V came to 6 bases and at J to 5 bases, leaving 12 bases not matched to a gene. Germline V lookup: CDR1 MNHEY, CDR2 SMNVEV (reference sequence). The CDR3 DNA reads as TGTGCCAGCAGCAACACAGGGGCCCCATGGTATGGCTACACCTTC. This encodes CASSNTGAPWYGYTF.

CDR3 nucleotides: TGCGCCAGCAGCCAAGTGACTGGAGGGAATCAGCCCCAGCATTTT. It translates to CASSQVTGGNQPQHF. The V gene is TRBV4-3, the J gene TRBJ1-5; D unclear. From germline, CDR1 is LGHNA and CDR2 YSLEER. The CDR3 sequence is 15 residues long. Trimming took 1 base from V and 4 from J, leaving 11 bases between them.

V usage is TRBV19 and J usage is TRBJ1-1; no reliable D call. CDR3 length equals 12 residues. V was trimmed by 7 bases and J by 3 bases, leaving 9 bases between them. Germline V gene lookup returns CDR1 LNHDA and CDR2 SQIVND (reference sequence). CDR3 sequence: CASIGRDTEAFF. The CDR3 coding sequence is TGTGCCAGTATAGGGCGGGACACTGAAGCTTTCTTT.

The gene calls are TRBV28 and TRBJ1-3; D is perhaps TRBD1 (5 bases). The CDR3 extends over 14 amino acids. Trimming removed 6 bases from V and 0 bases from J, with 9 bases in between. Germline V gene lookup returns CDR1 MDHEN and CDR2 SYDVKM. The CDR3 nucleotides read TGTGCCAGCAGCAGGGTTTTCTCTGGAAACACCATATATTTT. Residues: CASSRVFSGNTIYF.

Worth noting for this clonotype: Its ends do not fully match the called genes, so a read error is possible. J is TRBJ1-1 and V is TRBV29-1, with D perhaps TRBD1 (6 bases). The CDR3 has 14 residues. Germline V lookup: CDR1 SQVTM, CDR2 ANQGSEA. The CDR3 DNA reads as TGCAGCGTTTCCCAGGGGACCCCGAACACTGACGCTTTCTTT. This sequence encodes CSVSQGTPNTDAFF.

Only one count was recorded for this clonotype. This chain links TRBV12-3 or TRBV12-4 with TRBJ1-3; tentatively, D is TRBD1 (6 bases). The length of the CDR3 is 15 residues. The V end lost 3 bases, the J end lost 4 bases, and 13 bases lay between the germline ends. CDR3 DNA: TGTGCCAGCAGTTTCACAGGGCCTGGGGGAAACACCATATATTTT. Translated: CASSFTGPGGNTIYF.

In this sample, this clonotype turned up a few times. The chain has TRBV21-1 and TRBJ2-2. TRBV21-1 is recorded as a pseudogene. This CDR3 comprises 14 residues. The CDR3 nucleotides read TGTGCCAGCAGCGGCCAGACACACACCGGGGAGCTGTTTTTT. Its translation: CASSGQTHTGELFF.

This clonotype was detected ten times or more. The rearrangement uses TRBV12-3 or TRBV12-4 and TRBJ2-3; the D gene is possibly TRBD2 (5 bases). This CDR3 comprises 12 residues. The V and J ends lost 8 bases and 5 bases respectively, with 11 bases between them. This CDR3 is CASWTGKDTQYF. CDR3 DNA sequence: TGTGCCAGCTGGACGGGGAAAGATACGCAGTATTTT.

Here the CDR3 reads CASNEPLGTGWNNEQFF. The CDR3 bases are TGTGCCAGCAACGAACCTCTAGGGACAGGGTGGAACAATGAGCAGTTCTTC. The chain is built from TRBV21-1 and TRBJ2-1; TRBD1, the table's D call, was not compared with the DNA. TRBV21-1 is given as a pseudogene. This CDR3 spans 17 amino acids.

The DNA of the CDR3 is TGTGCCAGCAGTTTAAGGACAGTCATCTCCTACAATGAGCAGTTCTTC. Amino acids: CASSLRTVISYNEQFF. The gene calls are TRBV12-3 or TRBV12-4 and TRBJ2-1; weak D call: TRBD1 (6 bases). The germline V and J ends were trimmed by 2 bases and 0 bases, with 11 bases remaining between them. The CDR3 is 16 amino acids.

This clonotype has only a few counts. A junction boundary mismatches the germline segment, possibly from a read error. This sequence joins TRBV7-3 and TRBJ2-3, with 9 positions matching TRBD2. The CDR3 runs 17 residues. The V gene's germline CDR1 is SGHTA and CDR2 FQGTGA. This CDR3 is CASSLLAGFSSTDTQYF. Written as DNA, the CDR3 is TGTGCCAGCAGCTTACTAGCGGGATTCTCTAGCACGGATACGCAGTATTTT. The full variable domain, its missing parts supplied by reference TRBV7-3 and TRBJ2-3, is GAGVSQTPSNKVTEKGKYVELRCDPISGHTALYWYRQSLGQGPEFLIYFQGTGAADDSGLPNDRFFAVRPEGSVSTLKIQRTERGDSAVYLCASSLLAGFSSTDTQYFGPGTRLTVL.

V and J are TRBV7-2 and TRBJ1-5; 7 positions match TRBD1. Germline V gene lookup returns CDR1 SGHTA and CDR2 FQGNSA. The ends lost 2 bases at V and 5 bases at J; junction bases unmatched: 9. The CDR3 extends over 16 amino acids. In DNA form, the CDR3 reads TGTGCCAGCAGCTTAAGACCGCAGGGGGGAGATCAGCCCCAGCATTTT. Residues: CASSLRPQGGDQPQHF.

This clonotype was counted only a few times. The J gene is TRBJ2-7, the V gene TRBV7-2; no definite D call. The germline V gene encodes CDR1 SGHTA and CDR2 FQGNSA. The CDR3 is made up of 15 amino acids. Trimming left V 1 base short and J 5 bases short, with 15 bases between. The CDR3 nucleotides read TGTGCCAGCAGCTTAGGGGCGAACCTGGGGAACGAGCAGTACGTC. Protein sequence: CASSLGANLGNEQYV.

CDR3 sequence reads: CASSPPVAVGMEAFF. CDR3 bases: TGTGCCAGCAGCCCCCCCGTGGCAGTCGGGATGGAAGCTTTCTTT. V is TRBV5-5 and J is TRBJ1-1; D unresolved. V was shortened by 4 bases and J by 8 bases, with 21 bases between the two germline ends. Per the germline V gene, CDR1 is SGHKS and CDR2 is YYEKEE (reference sequence). The CDR3 has 15 amino acids.

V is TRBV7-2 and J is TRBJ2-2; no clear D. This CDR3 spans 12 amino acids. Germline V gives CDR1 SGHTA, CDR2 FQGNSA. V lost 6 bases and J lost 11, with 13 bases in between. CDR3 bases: TGTGCCAGCAGGATCTGGGCCTCAGAGCTGTTTTTT. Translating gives CASRIWASELFF. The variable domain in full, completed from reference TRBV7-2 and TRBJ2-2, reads GAGVSQSPSNKVTEKGKDVELRCDPISGHTALYWYRQSLGQGLEFLIYFQGNSAPDKSGLPSDRFSAERTGGSVSTLTIQRTQQEDSAVYLCASRIWASELFFGEGSRLTVL.

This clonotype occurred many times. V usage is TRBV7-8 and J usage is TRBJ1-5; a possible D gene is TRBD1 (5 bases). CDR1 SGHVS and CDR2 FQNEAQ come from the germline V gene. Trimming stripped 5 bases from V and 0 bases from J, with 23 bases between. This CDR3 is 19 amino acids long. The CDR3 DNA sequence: TGTGCCAGCAGCAAACGATCGGGGGTTCGTACGGCTAGCAATCAGCCCCAGCATTTT. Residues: CASSKRSGVRTASNQPQHF.

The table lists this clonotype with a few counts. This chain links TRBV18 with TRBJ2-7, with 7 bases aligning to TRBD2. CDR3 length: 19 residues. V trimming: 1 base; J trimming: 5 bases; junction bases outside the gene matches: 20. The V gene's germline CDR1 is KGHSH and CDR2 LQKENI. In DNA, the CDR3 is TGTGCCAGCTCACCACAAGCCCTAACCGGACTAGACCGGCTTCACGAGCAGTACTTC. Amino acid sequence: CASSPQALTGLDRLHEQYF.

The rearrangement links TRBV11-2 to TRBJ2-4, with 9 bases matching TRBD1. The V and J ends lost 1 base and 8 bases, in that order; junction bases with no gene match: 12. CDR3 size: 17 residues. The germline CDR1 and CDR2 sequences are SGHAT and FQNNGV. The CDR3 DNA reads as TGTGCCAGCAGCTTAGTTAGGGTCCGGGACAGGGAACACATTCAGTACTTC. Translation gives CASSLVRVRDREHIQYF.